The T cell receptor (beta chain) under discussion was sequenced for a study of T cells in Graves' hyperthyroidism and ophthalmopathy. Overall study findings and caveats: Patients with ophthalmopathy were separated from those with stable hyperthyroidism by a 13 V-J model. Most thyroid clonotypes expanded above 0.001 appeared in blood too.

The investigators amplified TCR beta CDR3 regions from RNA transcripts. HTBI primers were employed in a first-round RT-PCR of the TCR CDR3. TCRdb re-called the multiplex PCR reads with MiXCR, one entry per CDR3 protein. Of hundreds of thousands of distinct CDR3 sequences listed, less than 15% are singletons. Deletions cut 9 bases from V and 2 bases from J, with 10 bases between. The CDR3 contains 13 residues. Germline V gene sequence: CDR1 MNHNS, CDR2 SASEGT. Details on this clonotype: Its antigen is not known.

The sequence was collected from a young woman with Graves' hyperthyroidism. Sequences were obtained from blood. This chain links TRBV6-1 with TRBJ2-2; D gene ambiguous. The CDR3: CASIDLNTGELFF. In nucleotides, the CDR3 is TGTGCCAGTATTGACCTAAACACCGGGGAGCTGTTTTTT.